This TCR beta chain originates from a study of monozygotic twins with cystic fibrosis (dated by TCRdb to the early 2020s). Some background on the complete study: Barcoded libraries were prepared from three micrograms of fragmented DNA with approximately 15 PCR cycles. To gauge how much genetics shapes V and J gene usage, the researchers compared TCR beta repertoires both within and across 16 monozygotic twin pairs who have cystic fibrosis. Data for three of the twin pairs had been reported previously in another context. The cohort included ten female and six male twin pairs, mostly children and adolescents, aged roughly 2.0 to 40 years with a median of roughly 10 years. Twins were ranked among about 1,100 cohort participants for weight-for-height and FEVPerc (FEV1 disease centile) on the day of blood sampling. Points the paper makes about the study in general: Simpson clonality tended to be low (median about 0.0095), which suggests a naive-dominated repertoire, although clonality was higher in the most severely affected patients. The cohort was small, and no association was found between shared CDR3 numbers and age, concordance or disease severity. Monozygotic CF twin pairs shared significantly more nucleotide-identical clonotypes within each pair than unrelated CF individuals shared with one another (P = 0.000026, Mann-Whitney). V gene usage was most similar to the co-twin for 13 of 16 pairs, and J usage for 8 of 16 pairs, suggesting genetic constraints.

As encoded in the germline V gene, CDR1 is KGHSH while CDR2 is LQKENI. The CDR3 measures 16 amino acids from cysteine to phenylalanine. Only the CDR3 region is kept as DNA, spanning 48 bases read in frame from base 1. The V end loses 2 bases and the J end loses 0 bases, and a stretch of 11 bases separates them. A remark on this clone: No cognate antigen has been identified for it. The record has no base qualities; no much larger clone is one base away.

The twin pairs came from the European Cystic Fibrosis Twin and Sibling Study Cohort, which recruited patients from over a hundred CF clinics across 14 European countries. Both zygosity and CFTR genotype were checked in-house, and zygosity was tested with multiplex PCR across nine short tandem repeat loci. Each twin gave a peripheral blood sample, and clinical parameters were documented on that same day of blood sampling. Phenol/chloroform extraction was used to isolate genomic DNA from peripheral blood cells, and the DNA was then kept in TE buffer at 4 degrees C. Following the manufacturer's instructions, the researchers used the immunoSEQ immune profiling system to amplify TCR beta CDR3 regions via multiplex PCR. Sequencing was performed on an Illumina NextSeq system. The study's processing was this. Sequence data were processed on the immunoSEQ Analyzer platform, and clonality was calculated as the square root of Simpson's index of productive rearrangements. Jensen-Shannon distance served as the measure of similarity in V and J usage, while OLGA was used to compute CDR3 generation probabilities. Shared CDR3 sequences were searched in the immuneACCESS database (August 2020) and in VDJdb (December 2020). The table was pulled from immuneACCESS by TCRdb, which kept in-frame rearrangements only. Such tables lose some clones; where checked, under half of the loss comes from unresolved V genes, and the rest has no known cause. That table is the source of V, J and clone size, and D and trimming were worked out from the DNA. This sample gives roughly 30,000 clones in total; 92% of them show up just once. The top ten clones comprise approximately 0.88% of the sample.

This TCR came from a girl aged 2 to 10 with cystic fibrosis. The sequenced sample consisted of blood. This sequence uses TRBV18 and TRBJ1-5, with the D segment identity uncertain. The DNA is TGTGCCAGCTCACCAAACGGACGGTATAGCAATCAGCCCCAGCATTTT. This translates into CASSPNGRYSNQPQHF. The CDR3, completed at both ends by the reference TRBV18 and TRBJ1-5 genes, gives the full variable domain NAGVMQNPRHLVRRRGQEARLRCSPMKGHSHVYWYRQLPEEGLKFMVYLQKENIIDESGMPKERFSAEFPKEGPSILRIQQVVRGDSAAYFCASSPNGRYSNQPQHFGDGTRLSIL.